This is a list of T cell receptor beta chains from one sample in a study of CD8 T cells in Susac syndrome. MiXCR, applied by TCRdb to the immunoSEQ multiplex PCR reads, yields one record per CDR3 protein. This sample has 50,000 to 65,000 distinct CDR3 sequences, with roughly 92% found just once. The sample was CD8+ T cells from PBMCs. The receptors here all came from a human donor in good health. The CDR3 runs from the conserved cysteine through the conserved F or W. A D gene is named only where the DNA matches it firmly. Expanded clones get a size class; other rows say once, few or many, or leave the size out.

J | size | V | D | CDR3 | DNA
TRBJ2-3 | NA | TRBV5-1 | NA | CASSLVVAVLTDTQYF | TGCGCCAGCAGCTTGGTGGTAGCGGTTCTCACAGATACGCAGTATTTT
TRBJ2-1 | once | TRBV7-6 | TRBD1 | CASSLAGGTGNNEQFF | TGTGCCAGCAGCTTAGCGGGGGGGACAGGGAACAATGAGCAGTTCTTC
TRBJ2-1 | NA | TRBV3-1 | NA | CASSQSGNEQFF | TGTGCCAGCAGCCAATCCGGCAATGAGCAGTTCTTC
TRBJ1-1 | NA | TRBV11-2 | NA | CASSPDPVITWAFF | TGTGCCAGCAGCCCAGACCCCGTAATTACTTGGGCTTTCTTT
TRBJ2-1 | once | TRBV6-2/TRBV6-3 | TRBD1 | CVSSYADVGQETYNEQFF | TGTGTCAGCAGTTACGCCGACGTGGGACAGGAGACCTACAATGAGCAGTTCTTC
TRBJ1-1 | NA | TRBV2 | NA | CASSPFTENTEAFF | TGTGCCAGTAGTCCCTTTACAGAAAACACTGAAGCTTTCTTT
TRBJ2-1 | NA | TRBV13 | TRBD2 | CASSLGAGGHNEQFF | TGTGCCAGCAGCTTAGGAGCGGGGGGCCACAATGAGCAGTTCTTC
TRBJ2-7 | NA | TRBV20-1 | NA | CSASWLSSDPYEQYF | TGCAGTGCTAGTTGGCTCAGCTCGGACCCCTACGAGCAGTACTTC
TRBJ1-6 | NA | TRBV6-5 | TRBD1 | CASSSGQGYSPLHF | TGTGCCAGCAGTTCCGGACAGGGTTATTCACCCCTCCACTTT
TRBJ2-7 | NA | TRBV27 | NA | CASSRDGGLYEQYF | TGTGCCAGCAGCCGGGACGGAGGCCTCTACGAGCAGTACTTC
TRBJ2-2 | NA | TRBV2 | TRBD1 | CASRTGQGAGTGELFF | TGTGCCAGCAGAACGGGACAGGGGGCAGGGACCGGGGAGCTGTTTTTT
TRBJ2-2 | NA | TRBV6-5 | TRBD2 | CASSYGTSGIGELFF | TGTGCCAGCAGTTACGGGACTAGCGGGATCGGGGAGCTGTTTTTT
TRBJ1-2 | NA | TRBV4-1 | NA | CASSQGANYGYTF | TGCGCCAGCAGCCAGGGGGCAAACTATGGCTACACCTTC
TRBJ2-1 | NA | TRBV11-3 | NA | CASSRPGAESSYNEQFF | TGTGCCAGCAGCCGCCCGGGGGCCGAGAGCTCCTACAATGAGCAGTTCTTC
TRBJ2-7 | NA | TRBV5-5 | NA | CASSSGLYEQYF | TGTGCCAGCAGCTCCGGCCTCTACGAGCAGTACTTC
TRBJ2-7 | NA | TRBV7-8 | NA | CASSLIGTSYEQYF | TGTGCCAGCAGCTTAATAGGGACGTCCTACGAGCAGTACTTC
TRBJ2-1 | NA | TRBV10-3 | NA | CAINEGLTNEQFF | TGTGCCATCAACGAGGGTTTGACCAATGAGCAGTTCTTC
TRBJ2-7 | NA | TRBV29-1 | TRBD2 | CSAQGGFHEQYF | TGCAGCGCCCAGGGAGGGTTTCACGAGCAGTACTTC
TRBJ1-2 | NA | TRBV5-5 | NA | CASSLDDGRTFNYDYTF | TGTGCCAGCAGCTTGGATGACGGCCGAACCTTTAACTATGACTACACCTTC
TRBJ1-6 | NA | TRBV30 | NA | CAWSALGDSPLHF | TGTGCCTGGAGCGCCCTGGGGGATTCACCCCTCCACTTT
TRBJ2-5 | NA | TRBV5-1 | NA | CASSWGAEGGVQETQYF | TGCGCCAGCAGCTGGGGGGCAGAAGGGGGGGTCCAAGAGACCCAGTACTTC
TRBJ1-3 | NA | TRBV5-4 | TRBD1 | CASSAGQGTGNTIYF | TGTGCCAGCAGCGCTGGACAGGGTACCGGAAACACCATATATTTT
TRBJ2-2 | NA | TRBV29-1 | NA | CSVESAGELFF | TGCAGCGTTGAGTCTGCCGGGGAGCTGTTTTTT
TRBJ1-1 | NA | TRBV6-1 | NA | CASSEWGGDTEAFF | TGTGCCAGCAGTGAATGGGGCGGTGACACTGAAGCTTTCTTT